This TCR beta chain was found in a study of blood T cells in healthy people across ages. A second PCR, run for about 7 to 11 cycles, used a sample-barcoded 5' primer plus a J-beta primer mix. Every individual sample yielded 2.5 million or more paired-end reads (each containing CDR3). MiXCR, run by TCRdb on the 5' RACE reads, gives a single entry per CDR3 protein. The sample lists roughly 640,000 distinct CDR3 sequences; approximately 30% were seen once. The CDR3 consists of 14 residues. Deletions cut 2 bases from V and 0 bases from J, with 7 bases between. Per germline, CDR1 MGHDK and CDR2 SYGVNS. This clonotype showed up many times.

The rearrangement links TRBV25-1 to TRBJ1-1, with a tentative D call TRBD1 (5 bases). The source is a woman aged 80 or older in good health. Sample: blood. CDR3 residues: CASSEQGLNTEAFF. CDR3 DNA sequence: TGTGCCAGCAGTGAACAGGGTTTGAACACTGAAGCTTTCTTT.